This passage covers 31 T cell receptor beta chains from one sample sequenced in a study of cytomegalovirus exposure and HLA in healthy donors (dated by TCRdb to the late 2010s). The protocol used for the library was the immunoSEQ multiplex PCR assay. A mixture of 60 forward primers for TCR Vbeta segments and 13 reverse primers for TCR Jbeta segments was used in the multiplex PCR. The source is immuneACCESS, and TCRdb retained only in-frame sequences with V and J called. Part of the clones is not carried over; for the studies checked, unresolved V genes explain less than half of this, and the remainder is unexplained. The sample table holds roughly 120,000 clones, of which more than 80% were seen once. The ten largest clones represent roughly 3.5% of the sample. The sequenced material came from PBMCs. Receptors originate from a male donor in good health and CMV-seronegative.

This chain links TRBV19 with TRBJ1-6, with TRBD1 matching 11 bases. This CDR3 region has 15 residues. V dropped 5 bases and J dropped 7; count of bases not matched to a gene: 4. Germline assignment: CDR1 LNHDA and CDR2 SQIVND (reference sequence). The CDR3 protein is CASSYRDRGNSPLHF. The DNA of the CDR3 is TGTGCCAGTAGTTACCGGGACAGGGGGAATTCACCCCTCCACTTT.

The CDR3 bases are TGTGCCAGCAGCGATAGCGGGGGGGCGGTAGATACGCAGTATTTT. Its protein is CASSDSGGAVDTQYF. V gene TRBV7-3 combines with J gene TRBJ2-3; 11 bases agree with TRBD2. The length of the CDR3 is 15 residues. The germline V gene has CDR1 SGHTA and CDR2 FQGTGA. Trimming removed 5 bases from V and 5 bases from J; junction bases left unmatched: 6.

The CDR3 spells CASSPRTGWSYGYTF. CDR3 coding DNA: TGTGCCAGCAGCCCTCGGACAGGGTGGAGCTATGGCTACACCTTC. The J gene is TRBJ1-2, the V gene TRBV14; 8 bases are shared with TRBD1. Per germline, CDR1 SGHDN and CDR2 FVKESK. The CDR3 is 15 residues long. J gave up 4 bases and V 4 bases, and 8 bases lay outside the gene matches.

The gene calls are TRBV9 and TRBJ1-1; the D gene is possibly TRBD1 (5 bases). CDR3 length: 14 residues. The V end was cut by 3 bases, the J end by 1 base, with 10 bases between. Germline V lookup: CDR1 SGDLS, CDR2 YYNGEE. The CDR3 spells CASSGGLPNTEAFF. The CDR3 DNA follows: TGTGCCAGCAGCGGGGGACTTCCGAACACTGAAGCTTTCTTT.

V and J are TRBV27 and TRBJ2-2; maybe TRBD1 (6 bases). The germline V gene has CDR1 MNHEY and CDR2 SMNVEV (reference sequence). V was pared by 6 bases and J by 5 bases, with 19 bases between. The CDR3 is 16 amino acids. The CDR3 sequence is CASRGTGMGITGELFF. DNA of the CDR3: TGTGCCAGCAGGGGCACAGGGATGGGAATTACCGGGGAGCTGTTTTTT.

The CDR3 DNA follows: TGTGCCAGCAGTAAGACCGGGAGCACAGATACGCAGTATTTT. This gives the protein CASSKTGSTDTQYF. The chain has TRBV25-1 and TRBJ2-3; no clear D gene. The CDR3 extends over 14 amino acids. Germline-derived CDR1 and CDR2 are MGHDK and SYGVNS. V was shortened by 5 bases and J by 0 bases, with 9 bases between the two germline ends.

The chain links TRBV5-1 to TRBJ1-6; TRBD1 is a possible D gene (5 bases). The CDR3 runs 15 residues. Per the germline V gene, CDR1 is SGHRS and CDR2 is YFSETQ. V was shortened by 4 bases and J by 6 bases, with 14 bases between the two germline ends. For the CDR3, the DNA is TGCGCCAGCAGCGGACAAATAGGCCCTAATTCACCCCTCCACTTT. Translation gives CASSGQIGPNSPLHF.

The chain uses TRBV19 and TRBJ1-5; no clear D gene. Trimming took 1 base from V and 10 from J, leaving 17 bases between them. This CDR3 region has 15 residues. The germline V gene has CDR1 LNHDA and CDR2 SQIVND (reference sequence). CDR3 nucleotides: TGTGCCAGTAGTATAGGCGGCCGGAAATATGTTCCCCAGCATTTT. Translation: CASSIGGRKYVPQHF.

The chain has TRBV7-8 and TRBJ1-1, with no clear D. V gave up 5 bases and J gave up 10 bases, with 14 bases separating them. The CDR3 contains 12 residues. Germline CDR1 and CDR2: SGHVS and FQNEAQ. CDR3 DNA sequence: TGTGCCAGCAGCCCCAGTCGCGGTGTAGCTTTCTTT. Its translation: CASSPSRGVAFF.

As regards this clone: One end of the junction is discordant with germline, which a read error may explain. This chain links TRBV19 with TRBJ2-6; 12 bases match TRBD1. Germline CDR1 LNHDA, CDR2 SQIVND (reference sequence). This CDR3 contains 18 residues. The CDR3 nucleotides are TGTGCCAGTAGTATGGTGGGACAGGGGGCGTCTGGGGCCAACGGCCTGACTTTC. Translation: CASSMVGQGASGANGLTF.

The V gene is TRBV18, the J gene TRBJ2-1, with 8 bases matching TRBD1. The CDR3 sequence is 15 residues long. CDR1 and CDR2 (germline): KGHSH, LQKENI. V trimming: 5 bases; J trimming: 9 bases; junction bases outside the gene matches: 12. CDR3 in amino acids: CASSSTGQVIVEQFF. CDR3 bases: TGTGCCAGCTCATCTACGGGACAGGTGATAGTTGAGCAGTTCTTC.

This clone appeared a few times. One end of the junction does not line up with germline, which may come from a read error. The V gene is TRBV5-1, the J gene TRBJ2-6; TRBD1 is a possible D gene (6 bases). Germline assignment: CDR1 SGHRS and CDR2 YFSETQ. The CDR3 sequence is 17 residues long. The CDR3 region is CASSQRTDSSGANGLTF. The DNA for the CDR3 is TGCGCCAGCAGCCAAAGGACAGATAGCTCTGGGGCCAACGGCCTGACTTTC.

The chain employs TRBV27 and TRBJ2-1; D may be TRBD2 (5 bases). The germline CDR1 and CDR2 sequences are MNHEY and SMNVEV (reference sequence). V lost 3 bases to trimming and J lost 10 bases, with 10 bases between them. The CDR3 length is 12 residues. The CDR3 sequence: CASSLAGREQFF. As DNA, the CDR3 is TGTGCCAGCAGTTTGGCGGGTCGCGAGCAGTTCTTC.

The V call is TRBV29-1, the J call TRBJ2-3; D might be TRBD2 (6 bases). Germline lookup yields CDR1 SQVTM and CDR2 ANQGSEA. This CDR3 is 13 amino acids long. Deletions cut 5 bases from V and 4 bases from J, with 13 bases between. The CDR3 region has the DNA TGCAGCGTTAAACCACCGGGGGCAGATACGCAGTATTTT. Translating gives CSVKPPGADTQYF.

The chain links TRBV13 to TRBJ1-1, with D possibly TRBD1 on 5 matching bases. The CDR3 has 15 residues. Trimming stripped 5 bases from V and 1 base from J, with 14 bases between. Germline V CDR1 and CDR2: PRHDT, FYEKMQ (reference sequence). The CDR3 nucleotides are TGTGCCAGCAGCCCGGCGGGGGGTCGGAACACTGAAGCTTTCTTT. Translation gives CASSPAGGRNTEAFF.

The chain joins TRBV2 to TRBJ1-2; D not resolved. Trimming removed 4 bases from V and 8 bases from J, with 20 bases in between. The CDR3 spans 15 residues. Germline V lookup: CDR1 SNHLY, CDR2 FYNNEI. The DNA of the CDR3 is TGTGCCAGCAGTGTTTTGTCGGTATTCCTTTCCGGCTACACCTTC. Residues: CASSVLSVFLSGYTF.

This clone was picked up a small number of times. V is TRBV4-3 and J is TRBJ1-1, with D tentatively TRBD1 (6 bases). Germline CDR1 LGHNA, CDR2 YSLEER. V lost 5 bases to trimming and J lost 4 bases, with 17 bases between them. CDR3 length equals 15 residues. The CDR3 is CASSAGEFRGTEAFF. CDR3 DNA: TGCGCCAGCAGCGCTGGGGAATTCAGGGGCACTGAAGCTTTCTTT.

The V and J genes are TRBV21-1 and TRBJ1-4; the table's D call, TRBD1, has no DNA check behind it. TRBV21-1 constitutes a pseudogene. This CDR3 has 17 amino acids. CDR3 amino acids: CASSTTGATSHNEKLFF. The CDR3 bases are TGTGCCAGCAGTACCACAGGGGCGACCTCCCATAATGAAAAACTGTTTTTT.

The J gene is TRBJ1-2, the V gene TRBV25-1; no clear D gene. CDR1 and CDR2 from the germline V gene are MGHDK and SYGVNS. Deletions cut 3 bases from V and 7 bases from J, with 12 bases between. This CDR3 contains 13 residues. The CDR3 protein is CASSDWRASGYTF. The DNA of the CDR3 is TGTGCCAGCAGTGACTGGAGGGCAAGTGGCTACACCTTC.

The chain has TRBV5-4 and TRBJ2-3; TRBD2 aligns across 7 bases. Germline loops: CDR1 SGHNT, CDR2 YYREEE (reference sequence). V lost 0 bases, J lost 4 bases, and 2 bases stayed unmatched. The CDR3 totals 14 residues. In DNA, the CDR3 is TGTGCCAGCAGCTTGGGGGCGGGGGCAGATACGCAGTATTTT. Translated: CASSLGAGADTQYF. Combining the CDR3 with reference TRBV5-4 and TRBJ2-3 gives the whole variable domain ETGVTQSPTHLIKTRGQQVTLRCSSQSGHNTVSWYQQALGQGPQFIFQYYREEENGRGNFPPRFSGLQFPNYSSELNVNALELDDSALYLCASSLGAGADTQYFGPGTRLTVL.

V gene TRBV5-5 combines with J gene TRBJ2-1; unclear D gene. The CDR3 length is 12 residues. CDR1 SGHKS and CDR2 YYEKEE come from the germline V gene (reference sequence). Trimming left V 2 bases short and J 8 bases short, with 8 bases between. The DNA for the CDR3 is TGTGCCAGCAGCTTATTGGGCTATGAGCAGTTCTTC. It specifies CASSLLGYEQFF.

V and J are TRBV7-9 and TRBJ1-1; D call uncertain. The CDR3 loop spans 13 amino acids. Germline CDR1 and CDR2: SEHNR and FQNEAQ (reference sequence). V dropped 4 bases and J dropped 7 bases, with 13 bases sitting between them. The CDR3 DNA sequence: TGTGCCAGCAGCTCCTATTGGGAGGGTGAAGCTTTCTTT. Translated, it gives CASSSYWEGEAFF.

The chain combines TRBV28 with TRBJ1-2, with D perhaps TRBD1 (5 bases). The CDR3 runs 12 residues. Germline values: CDR1 MDHEN, CDR2 SYDVKM. V was pared by 3 bases and J by 8 bases, with 10 bases between. The CDR3 here is CASSFRGLGYTF. CDR3 DNA sequence: TGTGCCAGCAGTTTTCGGGGGTTGGGCTACACCTTC.

V and J are TRBV21-1 and TRBJ1-1. TRBV21-1 is described as a pseudogene. The CDR3 consists of 13 residues. The CDR3 region is CASSPRGDTEAFF. The CDR3, as DNA: TGTGCCAGCAGCCCCCGGGGGGACACTGAAGCTTTCTTT.

The chain carries TRBV5-1 and TRBJ2-7; tentative D call: TRBD2 (7 bases). The CDR3 loop spans 16 amino acids. With 0 bases removed from V and 5 bases from J, the gap between germline ends came to 18 bases. Germline loops: CDR1 SGHRS, CDR2 YFSETQ. In DNA form, the CDR3 reads TGCGCCAGCAGCTTGGAACGGGGGGCGCAGGTCCACGAGCAGTACTTC. Translated: CASSLERGAQVHEQYF. Variable domain in full (rest from reference TRBV5-1 and TRBJ2-7): KAGVTQTPRYLIKTRGQQVTLSCSPISGHRSVSWYQQTPGQGLQFLFEYFSETQRNKGNFPGRFSGRQFSNSRSEMNVSTLELGDSALYLCASSLERGAQVHEQYFGPGTRLTVT.

This rearrangement joins TRBV6-5 to TRBJ1-5; no firm D call. With 5 bases removed from V and 0 bases from J, the gap between germline ends came to 11 bases. This CDR3 is built from 15 residues. From germline, CDR1 is MNHEY and CDR2 SVGAGI. The CDR3 DNA reads TGTGCCAGCAGTCCTTTCATAGATAGCAATCAGCCCCAGCATTTT. Its protein is CASSPFIDSNQPQHF.

The CDR3 nucleotides read TGCGCCAGCAGCTTTCTACCGGGACAGGGGACCGGGGAGCTGTTTTTT. This sequence encodes CASSFLPGQGTGELFF. The genes are TRBV5-1 and TRBJ2-2; 10 nucleotides align to TRBD1. The V and J ends lost 2 bases and 5 bases, in that order; junction bases with no gene match: 6. The CDR3 loop spans 16 amino acids. Germline CDR1 is SGHRS and CDR2 is YFSETQ.

The chain is built from TRBV5-1 and TRBJ1-1; D is ambiguous. From germline, CDR1 is SGHRS and CDR2 YFSETQ. With 1 base removed from V and 1 base from J, the gap between germline ends came to 8 bases. This CDR3 has 14 amino acids. In DNA form, the CDR3 reads TGCGCCAGCAGCTTGACGGGAAGGAACACTGAAGCTTTCTTT. It is translated as CASSLTGRNTEAFF.

J is TRBJ1-5 and V is TRBV2, with TRBD1 matching over 7 bases. The CDR3 extends over 17 amino acids. Trimming at V came to 4 bases and at J to 0 bases, leaving 9 bases not matched to a gene. The germline V gene has CDR1 SNHLY and CDR2 FYNNEI. This CDR3 reads CASSAPGTAYSNQPQHF. In DNA form, the CDR3 reads TGTGCCAGCAGTGCCCCCGGGACAGCTTATAGCAATCAGCCCCAGCATTTT.

V and J are TRBV27 and TRBJ1-2; a possible D gene is TRBD1 (5 bases). The length of the CDR3 is 14 residues. CDR1 is MNHEY and CDR2 is SMNVEV in the germline V gene (reference sequence). The ends were cut back, 6 bases at V and 6 bases at J, with 17 bases in the middle. For the CDR3, the DNA is TGTGCCAGCAGCCGTGGGGGGGGGACGGATGGCTACACCTTC. This gives the protein CASSRGGGTDGYTF.

DNA for the CDR3: TGTGCCAGTACCGGAGGCTATCAGCCCCAGCATTTT. It specifies CASTGGYQPQHF. J is TRBJ1-5 and V is TRBV19; D unclear. The CDR3 length is 12 residues. Germline CDR1 is LNHDA and CDR2 is SQIVND (reference sequence). Trimming removed 7 bases at V and 5 bases at J, with 9 bases between. The variable domain in full, with the rest retrieved from reference TRBV19 and TRBJ1-5, is DGGITQSPKYLFRKEGQNVTLSCEQNLNHDAMYWYRQDPGQGLRLIYYSQIVNDFQKGDIAEGYSVSREKKESFPLTVTSAQKNPTAFYLCASTGGYQPQHFGDGTRLSIL.